This TCR beta chain is from a study of OX40 agonist ivuxolimab in advanced cancers. This CDR3 contains 16 residues. From germline, CDR1 is LNHDA and CDR2 SQIVND (reference sequence). V was shortened by 2 bases and J by 0 bases, with 10 bases between the two germline ends. Measured with immunoSEQ multiplex PCR; TCRdb has only the in-frame clones, and not every one. The repertoire holds around 62,000 clones, with roughly 88% as singletons. The receptor was derived from an adult with an advanced solid tumor such as melanoma, head and neck, liver or kidney cancer. The gene calls are TRBV19 and TRBJ1-4; D not certain. Sample: CD4+ or CD8+ T cells sorted from blood, taken in a trial of the OX40 agonist ivuxolimab. The CDR3 region has the DNA TGTGCCAGTAGTATAACTGTGGGAGCAACTAATGAAAAACTGTTTTTT. This codes for CASSITVGATNEKLFF.